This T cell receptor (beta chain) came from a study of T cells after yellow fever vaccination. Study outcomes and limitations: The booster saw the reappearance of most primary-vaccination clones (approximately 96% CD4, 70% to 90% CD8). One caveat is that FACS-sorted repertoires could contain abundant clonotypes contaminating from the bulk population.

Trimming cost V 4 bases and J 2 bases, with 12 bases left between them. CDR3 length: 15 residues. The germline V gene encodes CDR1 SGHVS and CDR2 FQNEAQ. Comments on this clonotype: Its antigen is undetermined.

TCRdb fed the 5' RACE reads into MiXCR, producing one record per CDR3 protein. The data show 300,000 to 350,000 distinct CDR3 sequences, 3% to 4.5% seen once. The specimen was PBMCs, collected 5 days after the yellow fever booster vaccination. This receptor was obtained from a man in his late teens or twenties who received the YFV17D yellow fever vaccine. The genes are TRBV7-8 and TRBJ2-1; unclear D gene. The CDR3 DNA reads TGTGCCAGCAGCTCCGCGGCGATTACCTACAATGAGCAGTTCTTC. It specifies CASSSAAITYNEQFF.